This T cell receptor (beta chain) was observed in a study of cytomegalovirus exposure and HLA in healthy donors. Germline values: CDR1 MNHEY, CDR2 SMNVEV (reference sequence). This CDR3 comprises 15 residues. V lost 4 bases to trimming and J lost 5 bases, with 17 bases between them. Only in-frame clones appear in the TCRdb table, and some are missing; sequencing was by immunoSEQ multiplex PCR. This sample has some 240,000 clones; approximately 83% occur once, and the top ten carry 1.2%. What was sequenced was PBMCs. This chain joins TRBV27 and TRBJ2-5, with D possibly matching TRBD2 (6 bases). The receptor was isolated from a woman younger than 45 in good health and CMV-seropositive. The CDR3 DNA follows: TGTGCCAGCAGTTACGGGGGAGTGTTCTTTGAGACCCAGTACTTC. The encoded protein is CASSYGGVFFETQYF.